This TCR beta chain emerged from a study of OX40 agonist ivuxolimab in advanced cancers. This CDR3 has 18 amino acids. In germline, CDR1 is MNHEY, CDR2 SMNVEV (reference sequence). Trimming took 2 bases from V and 0 from J, leaving 16 bases between them. Sequencing used immunoSEQ multiplex PCR; TCRdb keeps in-frame clones, though not all of them. The data contain 50,000 or so clones, about nine tenths of them singletons. The V gene is TRBV27, the J gene TRBJ2-2; a possible D gene is TRBD1 (6 bases). The sequence was obtained from an adult with an advanced solid tumor such as melanoma, head and neck, liver or kidney cancer. This specimen was CD4+ or CD8+ T cells sorted from blood, taken in a trial of the OX40 agonist ivuxolimab. CDR3 sequence (DNA): TGTGCCAGCAGTTTAACCTGGGGGCAGGCCGCGAACACCGGGGAGCTGTTTTTT. The encoded protein is CASSLTWGQAANTGELFF.